This T cell receptor beta chain emerged from a study of OX40 agonist ivuxolimab in advanced cancers. Note on this clone: What it recognizes is unknown.

Overall study results and limits: Clones of CD4+ and CD8+ blood T cells grew by week 6 at doses of 0.1 to 3.0 mg/kg.

The germline V gene has CDR1 MNHEY and CDR2 SMNVEV (reference sequence). V dropped 6 bases and J dropped 5; count of bases not matched to a gene: 7. The CDR3 totals 15 residues. Assay used: immunoSEQ multiplex PCR; TCRdb lists only in-frame clones, some missing. The sample lists roughly 42,000 clones, about 90% occurring once. Sequencing used CD4+ or CD8+ T cells sorted from blood, obtained in a trial of the OX40 agonist ivuxolimab. The rearrangement joins TRBV27 to TRBJ2-5; 12 bases match TRBD1. The receptor was derived from an adult with an advanced solid tumor such as melanoma, head and neck, liver or kidney cancer. The CDR3 DNA reads as TGTGCCAGCAGCTCCGGGACAGGGGGCGTTGAGACCCAGTACTTC. Protein sequence: CASSSGTGGVETQYF.